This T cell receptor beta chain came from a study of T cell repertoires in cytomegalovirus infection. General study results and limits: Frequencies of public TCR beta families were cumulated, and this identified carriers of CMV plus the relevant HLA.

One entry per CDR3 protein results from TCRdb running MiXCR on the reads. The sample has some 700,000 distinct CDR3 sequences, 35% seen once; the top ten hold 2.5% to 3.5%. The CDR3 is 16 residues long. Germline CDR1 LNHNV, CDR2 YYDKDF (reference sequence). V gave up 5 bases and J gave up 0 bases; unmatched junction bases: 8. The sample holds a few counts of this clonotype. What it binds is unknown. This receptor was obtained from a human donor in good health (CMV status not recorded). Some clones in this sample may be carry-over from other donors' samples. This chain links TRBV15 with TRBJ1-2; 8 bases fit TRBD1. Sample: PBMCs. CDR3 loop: CATSPDRGTTNYGYTF. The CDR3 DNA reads TGTGCCACCAGCCCAGACAGGGGTACGACTAACTATGGCTACACCTTC. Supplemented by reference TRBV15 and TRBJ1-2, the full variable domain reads DAMVIQNPRYQVTQFGKPVTLSCSQTLNHNVMYWYQQKSSQAPKLLFHYYDKDFNNEADTPDNFQSRRPNTSFCFLDIRSPGLGDTAMYLCATSPDRGTTNYGYTFGSGTRLTVV.